The next 30 T cell receptor beta chains were all read from a single sample in a study of blood T cell repertoires in COVID-19. Some clones are missing from TCRdb's copy, which holds only in-frame ones; the method was immunoSEQ multiplex PCR. The sample carries around 140,000 clones, 81% recorded once. Source material: peripheral blood. Receptors originate from a human donor in a cohort sampled during active COVID-19.

The V gene is TRBV9, the J gene TRBJ2-1; a weak D match, TRBD2 (5 bases). CDR1 and CDR2 (germline): SGDLS, YYNGEE. The CDR3 totals 16 residues. V lost 4 bases and J 0 bases, leaving 14 bases between the germline ends. The CDR3 DNA reads TGTGCCAGCAGCTCAAGATTACTAGACTCCTACAATGAGCAGTTCTTC. It translates to CASSSRLLDSYNEQFF.

This clone has a handful of counts. The J gene is TRBJ2-7, the V gene TRBV6-2 or TRBV6-3, with 7 bases aligning to TRBD2. Per the germline V gene, CDR1 is MNHEY and CDR2 is SVGEGT. Losses at the gene ends were 5 bases for V and 2 bases for J; bases not matched to a gene: 6. CDR3 length equals 14 residues. The CDR3 DNA reads TGTGCCAGCAGTCCCCAGACTAGCACCTACGAGCAGTACTTC. This gives the protein CASSPQTSTYEQYF.

V usage is TRBV4-2 and J usage is TRBJ1-2; unclear D gene. Germline CDR1 and CDR2: LGHNA and YNFKEQ. V was shortened by 3 bases and J by 4 bases, with 15 bases between the two germline ends. The CDR3 consists of 15 residues. The CDR3 sequence is CASSQTLSRAYGYTF. The CDR3 nucleotides are TGTGCCAGCAGCCAGACTCTCAGCAGAGCCTATGGCTACACCTTC.

The V gene is TRBV4-3, the J gene TRBJ2-7, with 9 bases that match TRBD2. This CDR3 has 17 amino acids. In germline, CDR1 is LGHNA, CDR2 YSLEER. V was clipped by 0 bases and J by 0 bases; unmatched bases: 6. The CDR3 bases are TGCGCCAGCAGCCAAGACGTGGGCGGGAGGGGCTCCTACGAGCAGTACTTC. It specifies CASSQDVGGRGSYEQYF.

The genes are TRBV9 and TRBJ2-1; TRBD2 is a possible D gene (6 bases). This CDR3 has 13 amino acids. Trimming removed 0 bases from V and 9 bases from J, with 10 bases in between. The germline V gene has CDR1 SGDLS and CDR2 YYNGEE. The CDR3 DNA sequence: TGTGCCAGCAGCGTAGGTGGGGGGTTTGAGCAGTTCTTC. Translated, it gives CASSVGGGFEQFF.

The chain joins TRBV27 to TRBJ2-3; 9 bases agree with TRBD2. Per germline, CDR1 MNHEY and CDR2 SMNVEV (reference sequence). The CDR3 loop spans 14 amino acids. J gave up 4 bases and V 7 bases, and 6 bases lay outside the gene matches. CDR3 region: CASMLAGAPDTQYF. CDR3 sequence (DNA): TGTGCCAGCATGTTAGCGGGAGCCCCAGATACGCAGTATTTT.

The gene calls are TRBV4-1 and TRBJ1-2; possible D gene TRBD1, 5 bases. The V gene lost 1 base and the J gene lost 2 bases, with 11 bases spanning the gap. The germline V gene has CDR1 MGHRA and CDR2 YSYEKL. The CDR3 sequence is 15 residues long. CDR3 sequence reads: CASSQVYRKNYGYTF. In DNA form, the CDR3 reads TGCGCCAGCAGCCAAGTGTACAGGAAGAACTATGGCTACACCTTC.

The rearrangement links TRBV7-6 to TRBJ2-1; 7 bases line up with TRBD2. The CDR3 runs to 17 residues. J lost 2 bases, V lost 5 bases, and 12 bases had no gene match. CDR1 and CDR2 (germline): SGHVS, FNYEAQ. For the CDR3, the DNA is TGTGCCAGCAGCCAAGATCCGCCTAGCGGAACCTACAATGAGCAGTTCTTC. Protein: CASSQDPPSGTYNEQFF.

J is TRBJ1-5 and V is TRBV18; 8 nucleotides agree with TRBD1. Germline-derived CDR1 and CDR2 are KGHSH and LQKENI. This CDR3 comprises 18 residues. With 3 bases clipped from V and 1 base from J, the junction kept 11 bases outside the gene matches. CDR3 in amino acids: CASSPQDRDLHSNQPQHF. The CDR3 DNA reads as TGTGCCAGCTCACCGCAGGACAGGGATCTCCACAGCAATCAGCCCCAGCATTTT.

This clone turned up a few times. The chain carries TRBV9 and TRBJ1-3, with 9 bases lining up with TRBD1. V was clipped by 6 bases and J by 8 bases; unmatched bases: 12. CDR1 is SGDLS and CDR2 is YYNGEE in the germline V gene. This CDR3 is built from 15 residues. The CDR3, as DNA: TGTGCCAGCAACCCGGGACAGGGTACTCTGGACACCATATATTTT. It encodes CASNPGQGTLDTIYF.

This clone appeared a few times. J is TRBJ2-7 and V is TRBV28; TRBD1 is a possible D gene (6 bases). Germline V gene sequence: CDR1 MDHEN, CDR2 SYDVKM. The CDR3 contains 13 residues. Trimming removed 7 bases from V and 4 bases from J, with 14 bases in between. CDR3 nucleotides: TGTGCCAGCACACAGGGTTTGTATTACGAGCAGTACTTC. As protein: CASTQGLYYEQYF.

The chain carries TRBV28 and TRBJ1-5; tentative D call: TRBD1 (5 bases). The CDR3 runs 15 residues. CDR1 and CDR2 from the germline V gene are MDHEN and SYDVKM. The V end was cut by 3 bases, the J end by 0 bases, with 9 bases between. The CDR3 sequence: CASSLGQGSNQPQHF. In DNA, the CDR3 is TGTGCCAGCAGTTTGGGGCAGGGTAGCAATCAGCCCCAGCATTTT.

The V call is TRBV18, the J call TRBJ1-5; 10 bases fit TRBD1. J gave up 2 bases and V 5 bases, and 9 bases lay outside the gene matches. This CDR3 is 17 amino acids long. Germline values: CDR1 KGHSH, CDR2 LQKENI. This CDR3 reads CASSSTGGAGGNQPQHF. CDR3 coding DNA: TGTGCCAGCTCATCGACAGGGGGCGCGGGGGGCAATCAGCCCCAGCATTTT.

The chain is built from TRBV7-9 and TRBJ2-2; D unclear. V lost 1 base, J lost 1 base, and 7 bases lay in between. The CDR3 contains 15 residues. Germline loops: CDR1 SEHNR, CDR2 FQNEAQ (reference sequence). CDR3 nucleotides: TGTGCCAGCAGCTTAGGACGGGTGAACACCGGGGAGCTGTTTTTT. Translation: CASSLGRVNTGELFF.

This chain links TRBV9 with TRBJ2-7; D unresolved. CDR1 SGDLS and CDR2 YYNGEE come from the germline V gene. Trimming took 3 bases from V and 6 from J, leaving 13 bases between them. The CDR3 has 13 residues. CDR3 amino acids: CASSGTSPSEQYF. The CDR3 coding sequence is TGTGCCAGCAGCGGCACTTCGCCATCCGAGCAGTACTTC.

This sequence joins TRBV7-8 and TRBJ2-7; TRBD2 matches at 7 bases. Per the germline V gene, CDR1 is SGHVS and CDR2 is FQNEAQ. V lost 3 bases and J lost 4; bases outside the gene matches: 9. The CDR3 has 15 amino acids. The CDR3 is CASSLPGGGIYEQYF. CDR3 DNA: TGTGCCAGCAGCTTGCCGGGAGGTGGAATTTACGAGCAGTACTTC.

CDR3: CATSAQYADTQYF. The CDR3, as DNA: TGTGCCACCAGTGCCCAGTATGCAGATACGCAGTATTTT. The chain links TRBV24-1 to TRBJ2-3; D not resolved. V lost 5 bases to trimming and J lost 4 bases, with 9 bases between them. Looked up from germline, CDR1 is KGHDR and CDR2 is SFDVKD. CDR3 length: 13 amino acids.

The gene calls are TRBV3-1 (or the pseudogene TRBV3-2) and TRBJ2-7; tentative D call: TRBD2 (6 bases). Germline loops: CDR1 LGHDT, CDR2 YNNKEL (reference sequence). Trimming cost V 1 base and J 3 bases, with 13 bases left between them. This CDR3 is 15 amino acids long. CDR3 loop: CASSQVSGANYEQYF. CDR3 coding DNA: TGTGCCAGCAGCCAAGTTAGCGGAGCCAACTACGAGCAGTACTTC.

This clone has only a few counts. The rearrangement uses TRBV5-4 and TRBJ1-6, with 9 nucleotides matching TRBD1. Germline trimming cut 0 bases from V and 1 base from J; bases unmatched to any gene: 2. Germline CDR1 reads SGHNT; CDR2 reads YYREEE (reference sequence). This CDR3 is 17 amino acids long. The CDR3 is CASSLGGQGSYNSPLHF. The CDR3 DNA reads TGTGCCAGCAGCTTGGGAGGACAGGGGTCCTATAATTCACCCCTCCACTTT.

This clone was found once. The genes are TRBV27 and TRBJ2-5; 7 bases match TRBD1. The CDR3 runs to 15 residues. Unmatched junction bases numbered 8, after V lost 2 bases and J lost 5 bases. Looked up from germline, CDR1 is MNHEY and CDR2 is SMNVEV (reference sequence). CDR3 sequence: CASSLGTAYGETQYF. In DNA, the CDR3 is TGTGCCAGCAGTTTAGGGACAGCTTATGGGGAGACCCAGTACTTC.

V usage is TRBV24-1 and J usage is TRBJ2-1; the match to TRBD2 covers 11 bases. The CDR3 is made up of 24 amino acids. V trimming: 9 bases; J trimming: 4 bases; junction bases outside the gene matches: 34. Looked up from germline, CDR1 is KGHDR and CDR2 is SFDVKD. This chain's CDR3 is CATAMGTPEVGASGRLERYNEQFF. The CDR3 DNA follows: TGTGCCACCGCCATGGGGACCCCCGAGGTAGGGGCTAGCGGGAGGCTAGAGAGATACAATGAGCAGTTCTTC.

V and J are TRBV6-5 and TRBJ2-7, with TRBD1 matching over 10 bases. Germline lookup yields CDR1 MNHEY and CDR2 SVGAGI. The CDR3 consists of 14 residues. Germline trimming cut 6 bases from V and 0 bases from J; bases unmatched to any gene: 2. The CDR3 protein is CASSDRGHSYEQYF. Written as DNA, the CDR3 is TGTGCCAGCAGCGACAGGGGGCACTCCTACGAGCAGTACTTC.

This clone was picked up one time. V is TRBV11-2 and J is TRBJ2-7; TRBD2 aligns across 9 bases. Germline loops: CDR1 SGHAT, CDR2 FQNNGV. CDR3 length equals 16 residues. J gave up 3 bases and V 1 base, and 7 bases lay outside the gene matches. The CDR3 region has the DNA TGTGCCAGCAGCTTAGGGCCTAGCGGGACCCACTACGAGCAGTACTTC. It translates to CASSLGPSGTHYEQYF.

The V gene is TRBV6-2 or TRBV6-3, the J gene TRBJ2-7, with a tentative D call TRBD1 (5 bases). Trimming took 1 base from V and 3 from J, leaving 13 bases between them. Germline loops: CDR1 MNHEY, CDR2 SVGEGT. This CDR3 spans 15 amino acids. CDR3 DNA sequence: TGTGCCAGCAGTTACTTTACAGGAACCCACTACGAGCAGTACTTC. Translating it yields CASSYFTGTHYEQYF.

The rearrangement joins TRBV4-1 to TRBJ1-1, with D uncertain. The CDR3 is made up of 15 amino acids. The ends were cut back, 1 base at V and 11 bases at J, with 20 bases in the middle. The V gene's germline CDR1 is MGHRA and CDR2 YSYEKL. The CDR3, as DNA: TGCGCCAGCAGCCAAGTGATGTTCTCGGGGAGCAAGGCTTTCTTT. Amino acid sequence: CASSQVMFSGSKAFF.

The chain has TRBV5-6 and TRBJ1-2; TRBD1 is a possible D gene (5 bases). Trimming cost V 4 bases and J 2 bases, with 15 bases left between them. Germline V gene sequence: CDR1 SGHDT, CDR2 YYEEEE. This CDR3 spans 15 amino acids. CDR3 in amino acids: CASSRTLSGNYGYTF. The CDR3 coding sequence is TGTGCCAGCAGCCGTACTTTGTCAGGGAACTATGGCTACACCTTC. The whole variable domain, filled in from reference TRBV5-6 and TRBJ1-2, reads DAGVTQSPTHLIKTRGQQVTLRCSPKSGHDTVSWYQQALGQGPQFIFQYYEEEERQRGNFPDRFSGHQFPNYSSELNVNALLLGDSALYLCASSRTLSGNYGYTFGSGTRLTVV.

The chain couples TRBV4-2 to TRBJ2-1; 7 bases match TRBD2. V lost 0 bases and J lost 5; bases outside the gene matches: 10. Germline V CDR1 and CDR2: LGHNA, YNFKEQ. This CDR3 is built from 17 residues. The CDR3 nucleotides are TGTGCCAGCAGCCAAGAATGGCTAGCGGAGAATAACAATGAGCAGTTCTTC. Its translation is CASSQEWLAENNNEQFF.

This chain links TRBV5-1 with TRBJ1-4, with D uncertain. The germline V and J ends were trimmed by 2 bases and 8 bases, with 13 bases remaining between them. The CDR3 has 14 residues. Germline CDR1 is SGHRS and CDR2 is YFSETQ. The CDR3 reads CASSLVGGNEKLFF. As DNA, the CDR3 is TGCGCCAGCAGCTTAGTAGGAGGGAACGAAAAACTGTTTTTT.

This rearrangement joins TRBV29-1 to TRBJ2-2; D uncertain. The germline V gene encodes CDR1 SQVTM and CDR2 ANQGSEA. This CDR3 contains 14 residues. The germline V and J ends were trimmed by 4 bases and 1 base, with 10 bases remaining between them. The CDR3 DNA sequence: TGCAGCGTTGTAGGAACAGTGAACACCGGGGAGCTGTTTTTT. Translating gives CSVVGTVNTGELFF.

CDR3 DNA sequence: TGTGCCAGCAGTTTGGGTAGCACGTCCTACGAGCAGTACTTC. It codes for CASSLGSTSYEQYF. This chain links TRBV28 with TRBJ2-7; D ambiguous. Germline loops: CDR1 MDHEN, CDR2 SYDVKM. V was shortened by 3 bases and J by 1 base, with 10 bases between the two germline ends. This CDR3 has 14 residues.